Listed here are 7 T cell receptor beta chains from one sample, sequenced in a study of beta chain features in type 1 diabetes. The isolated RNA, all of it, was reverse transcribed, so expressed TCRB transcripts were what got sequenced. Using immunoSEQ multiplex PCR, the repertoire was profiled, and TCRdb retains in-frame clones only, with some absent. This table holds under 300,000 clones, 25% to 30% found once. Sequencing used central memory CD4+ T cells from blood. These receptors originate from a young man in good health.

The V gene is TRBV25-1, the J gene TRBJ1-3; no definite D call. CDR3 length equals 15 residues. Per the germline V gene, CDR1 is MGHDK and CDR2 is SYGVNS. V lost 5 bases, J lost 0 bases, and 11 bases lay in between. CDR3 DNA sequence: TGTGCCAGCAGTCCACCCATATCCTCTGGAAACACCATATATTTT. This encodes CASSPPISSGNTIYF.

The chain has TRBV30 and TRBJ2-7; no clear D. The CDR3 sequence is 13 residues long. Germline-derived CDR1 and CDR2 are GTSNPN and SVGIG (reference sequence). The V gene lost 3 bases and the J gene lost 3 bases, with 12 bases spanning the gap. This CDR3 is CAWRRNRDYEQYF. The CDR3 DNA reads as TGTGCCTGGAGACGCAACAGAGACTACGAGCAGTACTTC.

This clone was seen a few times. The chain employs TRBV30 and TRBJ2-7; no reliable D call. The CDR3 extends over 13 amino acids. Germline CDR1 is GTSNPN and CDR2 is SVGIG (reference sequence). V was pared by 6 bases and J by 0 bases, with 12 bases between. The CDR3 sequence is CACPGPSSYEQYF. The CDR3 nucleotides read TGTGCCTGCCCCGGGCCCTCCTCCTACGAGCAGTACTTC.

V is TRBV7-6 and J is TRBJ2-5; the D gene could be TRBD1 or TRBD2 (5 bases each). The germline V gene has CDR1 SGHVS and CDR2 FNYEAQ. Trimming took 4 bases from V and 4 from J, leaving 13 bases between them. This CDR3 has 14 residues. In DNA, the CDR3 is TGTGCCAGCAGCTCTAGGACTGGGGGAGAGACCCAGTACTTC. This translates into CASSSRTGGETQYF.

The chain combines TRBV2 with TRBJ2-3; D is perhaps TRBD1 (5 bases). Between the trimmed V and J ends, which lost 7 bases and 0 bases, there was a span of 14 bases. The germline CDR1 and CDR2 sequences are SNHLY and FYNNEI. This CDR3 has 15 residues. DNA of the CDR3: TGTGCCAGCACCCGAACAGGACCTAGCACAGATACGCAGTATTTT. It codes for CASTRTGPSTDTQYF.

The CDR3, as DNA: TGTGCCAGCAGCTCCCTGCCCCCCTACAATGAGCAGTTCTTC. It translates to CASSSLPPYNEQFF. The chain combines TRBV11-2 with TRBJ2-1, with no clear D. This CDR3 comprises 14 residues. V lost 4 bases to trimming and J lost 2 bases, with 9 bases between them. Germline values: CDR1 SGHAT, CDR2 FQNNGV. Supplemented by reference TRBV11-2 and TRBJ2-1, the full variable domain reads EAGVAQSPRYKIIEKRQSVAFWCNPISGHATLYWYQQILGQGPKLLIQFQNNGVVDDSQLPKDRFSAERLKGVDSTLKIQPAKLEDSAVYLCASSSLPPYNEQFFGPGTRLTVL.

V and J are TRBV7-2 and TRBJ2-3, with D possibly matching TRBD2 (5 bases). The V and J ends lost 1 base and 2 bases respectively, with 7 bases between them. The CDR3 loop spans 14 amino acids. Germline assignment: CDR1 SGHTA and CDR2 FQGNSA. CDR3 nucleotide sequence: TGTGCCAGCAGCTTAGTGACTAACACAGATACGCAGTATTTT. The encoded protein is CASSLVTNTDTQYF. Based on the CDR3 plus reference TRBV7-2 and TRBJ2-3, the full variable domain is GAGVSQSPSNKVTEKGKDVELRCDPISGHTALYWYRQSLGQGLEFLIYFQGNSAPDKSGLPSDRFSAERTGGSVSTLTIQRTQQEDSAVYLCASSLVTNTDTQYFGPGTRLTVL.